This T cell receptor beta chain emerged from a study of control samples from healthy donors and cancer patients. Produced via immunoSEQ multiplex PCR; TCRdb's table is partial and in-frame only. The repertoire holds fewer than 40,000 clones, with about 93% as singletons. Deletions cut 0 bases from V and 3 bases from J, with 15 bases between. Germline V CDR1 and CDR2: SGDLS, YYNGEE. The CDR3 is 16 amino acids. This chain links TRBV9 with TRBJ1-2; tentative D call: TRBD1 (6 bases). The sample was PBMCs. The source is a man aged 40-49 years with colorectal cancer. The CDR3, as DNA: TGTGCCAGCAGCGTAGGTTACAGGGAGGGGGACTATGGCTACACCTTC. It codes for CASSVGYREGDYGYTF.